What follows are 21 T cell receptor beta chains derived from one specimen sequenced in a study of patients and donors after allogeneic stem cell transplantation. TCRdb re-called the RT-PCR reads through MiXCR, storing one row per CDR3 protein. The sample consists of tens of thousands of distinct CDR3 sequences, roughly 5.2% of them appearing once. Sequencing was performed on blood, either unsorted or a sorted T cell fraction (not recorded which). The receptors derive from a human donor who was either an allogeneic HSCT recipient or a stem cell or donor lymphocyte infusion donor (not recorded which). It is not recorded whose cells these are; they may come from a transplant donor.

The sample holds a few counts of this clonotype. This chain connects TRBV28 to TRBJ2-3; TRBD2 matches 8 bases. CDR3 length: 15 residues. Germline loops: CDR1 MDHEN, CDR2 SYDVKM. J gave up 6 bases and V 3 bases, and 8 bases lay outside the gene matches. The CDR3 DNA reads TGTGCCAGCAGTTTCGGGAGGGCCGAACCGGATACGCAGTATTTT. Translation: CASSFGRAEPDTQYF.

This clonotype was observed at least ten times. In DNA form, the CDR3 reads TGCGCCAGCGGGACTAGCGGAAGTTGGGGCTACAATGAGCAGTTCTTC. Protein: CASGTSGSWGYNEQFF. The chain recombines TRBV10-2 with TRBJ2-1; 11 bases line up with TRBD2. The CDR3 extends over 16 amino acids. Germline CDR1 is WSHSY and CDR2 is SAAADI. J lost 3 bases, V lost 8 bases, and 9 bases had no gene match.

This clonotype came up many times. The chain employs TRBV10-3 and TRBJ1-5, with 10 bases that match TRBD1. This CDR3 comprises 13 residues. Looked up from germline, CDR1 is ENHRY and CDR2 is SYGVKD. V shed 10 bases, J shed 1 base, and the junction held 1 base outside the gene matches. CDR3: CATGQGSNQPQHF. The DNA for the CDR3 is TGTGCCACGGGACAGGGGAGCAATCAGCCCCAGCATTTT.

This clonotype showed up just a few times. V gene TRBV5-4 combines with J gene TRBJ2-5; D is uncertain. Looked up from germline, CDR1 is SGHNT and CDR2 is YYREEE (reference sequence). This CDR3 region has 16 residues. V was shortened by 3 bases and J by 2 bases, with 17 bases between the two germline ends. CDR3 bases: TGTGCCAGCAGCTCGACTCCGGCCGGTGGGCAAGAGACCCAGTACTTC. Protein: CASSSTPAGGQETQYF.

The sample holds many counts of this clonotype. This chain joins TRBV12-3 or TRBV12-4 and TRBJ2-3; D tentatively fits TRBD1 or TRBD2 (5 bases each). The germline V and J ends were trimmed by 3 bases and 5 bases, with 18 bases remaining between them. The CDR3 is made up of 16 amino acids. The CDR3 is CASSLQQWGSGDTQYF. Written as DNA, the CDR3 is TGTGCCAGCAGTTTGCAACAGTGGGGGAGTGGAGATACGCAGTATTTT.

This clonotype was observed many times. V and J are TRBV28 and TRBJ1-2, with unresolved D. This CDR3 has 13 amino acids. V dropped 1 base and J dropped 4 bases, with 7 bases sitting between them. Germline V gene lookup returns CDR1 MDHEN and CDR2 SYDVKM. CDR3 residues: CASSLSDFYGYTF. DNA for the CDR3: TGTGCCAGCAGTTTATCGGACTTCTATGGCTACACCTTC.

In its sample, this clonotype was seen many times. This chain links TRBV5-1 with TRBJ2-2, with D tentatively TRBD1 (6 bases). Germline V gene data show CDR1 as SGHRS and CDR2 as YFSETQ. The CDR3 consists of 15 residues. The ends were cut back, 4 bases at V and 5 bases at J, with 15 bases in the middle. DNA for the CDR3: TGCGCCAGCAGCCCCCAGGGAAGGGGGACCGGGGAGCTGTTTTTT. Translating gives CASSPQGRGTGELFF.

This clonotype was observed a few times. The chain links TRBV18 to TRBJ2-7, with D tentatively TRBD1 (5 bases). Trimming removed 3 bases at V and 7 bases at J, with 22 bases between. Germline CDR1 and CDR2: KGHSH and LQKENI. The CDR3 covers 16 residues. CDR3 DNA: TGTGCCAGCTCACCGATGGAGTTTATAGGGGATGGGGAGCAGTACTTC. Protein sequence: CASSPMEFIGDGEQYF.

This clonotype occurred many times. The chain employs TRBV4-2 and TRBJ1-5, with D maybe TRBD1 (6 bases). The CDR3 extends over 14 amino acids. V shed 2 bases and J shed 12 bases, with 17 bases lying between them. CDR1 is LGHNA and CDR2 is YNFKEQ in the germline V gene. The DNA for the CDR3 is TGTGCCAGCAGCCAACCATCTGATACAGGGTGCCAGCATTTT. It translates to CASSQPSDTGCQHF.

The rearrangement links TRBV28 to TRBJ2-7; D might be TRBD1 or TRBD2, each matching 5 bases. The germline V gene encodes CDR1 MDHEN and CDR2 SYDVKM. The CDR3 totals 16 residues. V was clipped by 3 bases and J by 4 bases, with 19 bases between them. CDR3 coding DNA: TGTGCCAGCAGTTTGGGTACCGGGGCGTGGGTTTACGAGCAGTACTTC. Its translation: CASSLGTGAWVYEQYF. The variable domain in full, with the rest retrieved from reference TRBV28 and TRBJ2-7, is DVKVTQSSRYLVKRTGEKVFLECVQDMDHENMFWYRQDPGLGLRLIYFSYDVKMKEKGDIPEGYSVSREKKERFSLILESASTNQTSMYLCASSLGTGAWVYEQYFGPGTRLTVT.

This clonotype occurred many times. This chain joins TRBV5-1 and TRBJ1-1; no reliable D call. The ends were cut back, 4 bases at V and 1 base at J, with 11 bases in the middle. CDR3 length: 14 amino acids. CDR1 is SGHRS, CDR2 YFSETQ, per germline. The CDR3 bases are TGCGCCAGCAGCGTTGACGGAAGGAACACTGAAGCTTTCTTT. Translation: CASSVDGRNTEAFF.

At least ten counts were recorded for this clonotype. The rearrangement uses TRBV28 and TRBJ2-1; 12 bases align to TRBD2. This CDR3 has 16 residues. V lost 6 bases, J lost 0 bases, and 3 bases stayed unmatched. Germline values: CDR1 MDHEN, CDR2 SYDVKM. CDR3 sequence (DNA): TGTGCCAGCAGGACTAGCGGGAGTCGCTCCTACAATGAGCAGTTCTTC. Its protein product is CASRTSGSRSYNEQFF.

CDR3 bases: TGCAGTGCTAGAGATCAGGCCGTGGGCTACGAGCAGTACTTC. Its translation is CSARDQAVGYEQYF. The J gene is TRBJ2-7, the V gene TRBV20-1; D uncertain. The CDR3 extends over 14 amino acids. V was shortened by 0 bases and J by 3 bases, with 12 bases between the two germline ends. Germline V gene lookup returns CDR1 DFQATT and CDR2 SNEGSKA (reference sequence).

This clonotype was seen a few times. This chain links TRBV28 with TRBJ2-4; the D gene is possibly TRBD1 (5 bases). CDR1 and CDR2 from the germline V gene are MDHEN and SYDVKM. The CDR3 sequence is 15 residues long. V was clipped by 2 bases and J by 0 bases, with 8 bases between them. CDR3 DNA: TGTGCCAGCAGTTTAACAGGTGTAGCCAAAAACATTCAGTACTTC. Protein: CASSLTGVAKNIQYF.

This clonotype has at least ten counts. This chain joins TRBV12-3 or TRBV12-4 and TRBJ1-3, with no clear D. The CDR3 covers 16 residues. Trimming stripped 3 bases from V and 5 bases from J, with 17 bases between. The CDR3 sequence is CASSFGGRLTRNTIYF. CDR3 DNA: TGTGCCAGCAGTTTCGGAGGGCGACTAACACGAAACACCATATATTTT.

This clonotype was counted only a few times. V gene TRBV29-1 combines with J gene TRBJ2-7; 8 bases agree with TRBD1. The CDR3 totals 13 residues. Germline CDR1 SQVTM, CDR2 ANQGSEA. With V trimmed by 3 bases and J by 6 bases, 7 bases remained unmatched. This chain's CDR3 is CSVDDRGGSEQYF. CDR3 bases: TGCAGCGTTGACGACAGGGGAGGTAGCGAGCAGTACTTC.

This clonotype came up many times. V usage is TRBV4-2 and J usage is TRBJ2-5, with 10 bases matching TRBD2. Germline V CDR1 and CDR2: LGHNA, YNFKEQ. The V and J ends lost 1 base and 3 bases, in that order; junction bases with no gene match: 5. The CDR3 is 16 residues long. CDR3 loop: CASSQASGLAEETQYF. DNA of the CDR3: TGTGCCAGCAGCCAAGCCTCAGGACTAGCGGAAGAGACCCAGTACTTC.

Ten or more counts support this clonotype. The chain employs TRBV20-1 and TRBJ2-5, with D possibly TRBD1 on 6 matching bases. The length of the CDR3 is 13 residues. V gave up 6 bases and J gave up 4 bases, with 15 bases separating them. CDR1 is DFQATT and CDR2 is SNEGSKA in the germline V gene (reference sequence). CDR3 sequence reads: CSAISGALETQYF. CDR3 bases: TGCAGTGCGATTTCAGGGGCTTTAGAGACCCAGTACTTC.

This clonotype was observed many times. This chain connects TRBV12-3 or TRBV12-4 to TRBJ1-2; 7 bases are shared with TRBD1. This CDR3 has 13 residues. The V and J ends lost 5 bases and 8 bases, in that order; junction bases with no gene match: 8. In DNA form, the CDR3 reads TGTGCCAGCAGTGGGTACAGGGGCGGAGGCTACACCTTC. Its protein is CASSGYRGGGYTF.

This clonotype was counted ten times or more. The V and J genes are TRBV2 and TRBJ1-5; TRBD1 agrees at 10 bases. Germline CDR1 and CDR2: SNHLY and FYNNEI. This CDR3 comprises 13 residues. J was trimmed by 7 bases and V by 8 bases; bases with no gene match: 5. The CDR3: CASGGTGEQPQHF. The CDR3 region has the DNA TGTGCCAGCGGAGGGACAGGGGAGCAGCCCCAGCATTTT. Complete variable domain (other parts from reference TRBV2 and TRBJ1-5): EPEVTQTPSHQVTQMGQEVILRCVPISNHLYFYWYRQILGQKVEFLVSFYNNEISEKSEIFDDQFSVERPDGSNFTLKIRSTKLEDSAMYFCASGGTGEQPQHFGDGTRLSIL.

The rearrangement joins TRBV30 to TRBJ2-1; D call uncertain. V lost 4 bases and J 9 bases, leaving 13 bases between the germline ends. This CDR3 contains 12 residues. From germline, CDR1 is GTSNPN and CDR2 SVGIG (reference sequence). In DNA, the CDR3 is TGTGCCTGGAATCTAAGGGTATCTGAGCAGTTCTTC. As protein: CAWNLRVSEQFF.